A selection of T cell receptor beta chains follows, all from one sample in a study of cytomegalovirus exposure and HLA in healthy donors. Profiled with immunoSEQ multiplex PCR; TCRdb holds only in-frame clones, not every one. The table records about 82,000 clones, 65% to 80% of them present only once. Source material: PBMCs. These TCRs come from a human donor in good health. Both conserved end residues are part of each CDR3. D genes are given only for firm matches. Some rows have no size entry. The others give once, few or many, or a class for an expanded clone.

TRBV12-5	once	TRBD2	TRBJ2-1	TGTGCTAGTGGTCTCGGGGGGGCAGGTTTGGGCGATGAGCAGTTCTTC	CASGLGGAGLGDEQFF
TRBV2	-	-	TRBJ1-2	TGTGCCAGCAGACCGGACATCAGTGGCTACACCTTC	CASRPDISGYTF
TRBV15	-	-	TRBJ1-2	TGTGCCACCAGCCCCCAGCAGGGCCACTATGGCTACACCTTC	CATSPQQGHYGYTF
TRBV6-5	-	TRBD2	TRBJ2-3	TGTGCCAGCAGTACTAGCGCGGGAAATACGCAGTATTTT	CASSTSAGNTQYF
TRBV7-9	-	-	TRBJ1-2	TGTGCCAGCAGCTTAGTCGCACAGGGACATGGCTACCCCTTC	CASSLVAQGHGYPF
TRBV2	few	-	TRBJ1-6	TGTGCCAGCAAGCAAGGGAGTTATACTAATTCACCCCTCCACTTT	CASKQGSYTNSPLHF
TRBV30	few	TRBD1	TRBJ2-7	TGTGCCTGGAGTGTACCCCCTGACAGGGGAAGCTCCTACGAGCAGTACTTC	CAWSVPPDRGSSYEQYF
TRBV7-2	-	TRBD2	TRBJ2-7	TGTGCCAGCAGCGTGACTAGCGGCGAGCAGTACTTC	CASSVTSGEQYF
TRBV18	once	-	TRBJ2-2	TGTGCCAGCTCACGACCCGGGATGTGGAACACCGGGGAGCTGTTTTTT	CASSRPGMWNTGELFF
TRBV7-2	-	-	TRBJ2-5	TGTGCCAGCAGCTCTGCCCAGGGGATGGAGACCCAGTACTTC	CASSSAQGMETQYF
TRBV5-5	-	-	TRBJ2-3	TGTGCCAGCAGCTTGGTACAGATCACAGATACGCAGTATTTT	CASSLVQITDTQYF
TRBV5-6	many	-	TRBJ1-2	TGTGCCAGCAGCTTCGAGGGAGAATATGGCTACACCTTC	CASSFEGEYGYTF
TRBV6-1	-	TRBD1	TRBJ1-1	TGTGCCAGCAGTGTTGGGACAGGGGGCACTGAAGCTTTCTTT	CASSVGTGGTEAFF
TRBV7-9	-	TRBD1	TRBJ1-1	TGTGCCAGCAGCTTTCTGACAGGGGGCTTTCCGAACACTGAAGCTTTCTTT	CASSFLTGGFPNTEAFF
TRBV4-3	-	-	TRBJ1-4	TGCGCCAGCAGCCAAGCCCCGGGACTCGTCGGTGAAAAACTGTTTTTT	CASSQAPGLVGEKLFF
TRBV19	-	TRBD1	TRBJ2-7	TGTGCCAGTAGTTCCTTACAGGGGTTACGTTACGAGCAGTACTTC	CASSSLQGLRYEQYF
TRBV5-1	-	-	TRBJ1-1	TGCGCCAGCAGCCGCAGGGGGAACACTGAAGCTTTCTTT	CASSRRGNTEAFF
TRBV6-4	-	TRBD2	TRBJ2-3	TGTGCCAGCAGTACTAGCGGGGGGGCAGATACGCAGTATTTT	CASSTSGGADTQYF
TRBV19	-	TRBD1	TRBJ1-1	TGTGCCAGTAGTGCCCACAGGGGGAAGGGAACTGAAGCTTTCTTT	CASSAHRGKGTEAFF
TRBV11-2	once	-	TRBJ1-2	TGTGCCAGCAGCCCGGGAAGCTATGGCTACACCTTC	CASSPGSYGYTF
TRBV30	few	TRBD1	TRBJ2-5	TGTGCCTGGAGCGGGACAGAAGGTCGAGAGACCCAGTACTTC	CAWSGTEGRETQYF
TRBV2	-	TRBD2	TRBJ2-1	TGTGCCAGCAGTTTCTACCTCTCGGCTAGCGGGGGGGCCGGGAATGAGCAGTTCTTC	CASSFYLSASGGAGNEQFF
TRBV4-3	few	TRBD1	TRBJ1-3	TGCGCCAGCAGCCAAGTCCGACGGGACAGGGTGCCTGGAAACACCATATATTTT	CASSQVRRDRVPGNTIYF
TRBV15	-	-	TRBJ1-2	TGTGCCACCAGCAGAGACAGGACGGACTACTATGGCTACACCTTC	CATSRDRTDYYGYTF
TRBV7-9	-	TRBD2	TRBJ2-1	TGTGCCAGCACCCCCACGGGGGCGGGGGGGCAGGGTGAGCAGTTCTTC	CASTPTGAGGQGEQFF
TRBV27	-	-	TRBJ1-1	TGTGCCAGCGGAATTGGGAGTCGGAAAGCTTTCTTT	CASGIGSRKAFF
TRBV5-1	few	TRBD2	TRBJ2-1	TGCGCCAGCAGCTTAAGCGGGGACTACAATGAGCAGTTCTTC	CASSLSGDYNEQFF
TRBV12-5	once	-	TRBJ2-5	TGTGCTAGTGGTTTGGTTGGTGAACCAGCCCCGGGACACCAGCAAGAGACCCAGTACTTC	CASGLVGEPAPGHQQETQYF
TRBV6-5	-	-	TRBJ2-1	TGTGCCAGCAACGTCGGCAGGGGTGGGCACAATGAGCAGTTCTTC	CASNVGRGGHNEQFF
TRBV5-1	-	TRBD2	TRBJ2-5	TGCGCCAGCAGCTCAAACAGCGGGGAAGAGACCCAGTACTTC	CASSSNSGEETQYF
TRBV29-1	-	TRBD1	TRBJ2-7	TGCAGCGTTCGGAACAGGGGAGCCTACGAGCAGTACTTC	CSVRNRGAYEQYF
TRBV10-1	-	-	TRBJ2-1	TGCGCCAGCAGTGACATTATAGGAGGAGGGATTGCCTACAATGAGCAGTTCTTC	CASSDIIGGGIAYNEQFF
TRBV23-1	-	-	TRBJ1-4	TGCGCCAGCAGTCCAGGGAACGAAAAACTGTTTTTT	CASSPGNEKLFF
TRBV5-4	-	TRBD2	TRBJ2-1	TGTGCCAGCAGCCCACCGGGTAGAGCGGGGGGAAGCAATGAGCAGTTCTTC	CASSPPGRAGGSNEQFF
TRBV27	-	-	TRBJ1-1	TGTGCCAGCAGTTTTTCGGTGGCGGGTGAAGCTTTCTTT	CASSFSVAGEAFF
TRBV9	-	TRBD1	TRBJ1-4	TGTGCCAGCAGCGTAGGGCAGGGGGGAACTAATGAAAAACTGTTTTTT	CASSVGQGGTNEKLFF
TRBV29-1	-	-	TRBJ1-3	TGCAGCGCCGGGGGTGGTATTGGGGACACCATATATTTT	CSAGGGIGDTIYF
TRBV27	-	TRBD1	TRBJ1-1	TGTGCCAGCAGTCCGATCGACAGGGGGACTGAAGCTTTCTTT	CASSPIDRGTEAFF
TRBV5-4	-	-	TRBJ2-3	TGTGCCAGCAGCTTGGATCGGGGGGCCGCAGATACGCAGTATTTT	CASSLDRGAADTQYF
TRBV15	-	-	TRBJ1-2	TGTGCCACCAGCGTCTCGCGTCGCCTATACCCCTTC	CATSVSRRLYPF
TRBV11-2	-	TRBD2	TRBJ2-1	TGTGCCAGCAGCCCGGGGACTAGCGGGGGGGCCGGAAATGAGCAGTTCTTC	CASSPGTSGGAGNEQFF
TRBV9	-	-	TRBJ1-6	TGTGCCAGCAGCGCGTCAACAGTTTCTAATTCACCCCTCCACTTT	CASSASTVSNSPLHF
TRBV7-9	-	-	TRBJ2-7	TGTGCCAGCAGCCGGACGGAGGGCGGCCACGAGCAGTACTTC	CASSRTEGGHEQYF
TRBV5-6	-	TRBD1	TRBJ2-3	TGTGCCAGCAGCTTGTTCCGACAGGGGGCCACAGATACGCAGTATTTT	CASSLFRQGATDTQYF
TRBV7-9	once	-	TRBJ2-5	TGTGCCAGCAGCTTCTTTGGACTCGAAGAGACCCAGTACTTC	CASSFFGLEETQYF
TRBV7-8	-	-	TRBJ1-5	TGTGCCAGCAGCTTAGCCGGGGGGCCGGGCAATCAGCCCCAGCATTTT	CASSLAGGPGNQPQHF
TRBV9	-	-	TRBJ1-3	TGTGCCAGCAGCGTCCAGGGAAACAATGGAAACACCATATATTTT	CASSVQGNNGNTIYF
TRBV21-1	once	-	TRBJ1-1	TGTGCCAGCAGCCGTAGACAGGGGCCAAGTGAAGCTTTCTTT	CASSRRQGPSEAFF
TRBV5-4	-	-	TRBJ2-1	TGTGCCAGCAGCTTGCCCGGGTCACCCAATGAGCAGTTCTTC	CASSLPGSPNEQFF